Here is one T cell receptor beta chain with its context. This entry is derived from a study of immune characterization of retroperitoneal liposarcoma. Per germline, CDR1 SGHTA and CDR2 FQGNSA. Trimming took 4 bases from V and 7 from J, leaving 20 bases between them. The CDR3 totals 16 residues. One entry per CDR3 protein results from TCRdb running MiXCR on the PCR reads. Found here are around 11,000 distinct CDR3 sequences, around a third of them singletons; the top ten hold less than 25%. Source material: tumor tissue. The chain couples TRBV7-2 to TRBJ2-1; tentative D call: TRBD1 (5 bases). The receptor's source is a male donor with retroperitoneal liposarcoma. CDR3 coding DNA: TGTGCCAGCAGCTCCCTCACCTCGGACAAACTAAATGAGCAGTTCTTC. Translated: CASSSLTSDKLNEQFF.